This T cell receptor beta chain emerged from a study of T cell repertoires in cytomegalovirus infection. This clonotype was seen at least ten times. Its antigen is undetermined. TCRdb re-called the reads with MiXCR, one entry per CDR3 protein. Among about 240,000 distinct CDR3 sequences listed, 9% to 15% were seen once. Germline V CDR1 and CDR2: SGHTA, FQGNSA. This CDR3 has 14 amino acids. The ends lost 5 bases at V and 4 bases at J; junction bases unmatched: 6. Study-wide results and limits: Carriage of CMV together with the relevant HLA was identifiable through cumulative public TCR beta family frequency. Ex vivo responses were dominated by HLA-C-restricted CMV-specific TCR beta clonotypes.

Sequenced input: PBMCs. The origin of this receptor is a human donor in good health (CMV status not recorded). Some clones in this sample may be carry-over from other donors' samples. V gene TRBV7-2 combines with J gene TRBJ1-2; 8 positions agree with TRBD1. CDR3 in amino acids: CASSLRQGTYGYTF. CDR3 DNA sequence: TGTGCCAGCAGCCTTCGACAGGGGACCTATGGCTACACCTTC.